This is a list of T cell receptor beta chains from one sample in a study of blood T cell repertoires in COVID-19. Clones were sequenced by immunoSEQ multiplex PCR, and TCRdb holds only the in-frame ones, with some missing. This table has around 63,000 clones, approximately 84% appearing once. The sample taken for sequencing was peripheral blood. Receptors were obtained from a man aged 55 to 69 with COVID-19, enrolled during active disease. Each CDR3 is given with its conserved first and last residue. Fields, in order: V gene, CDR3 protein.

V gene: TRBV5-5; CDR3 protein: CASSLLAGNTIYF
V gene: TRBV3-1/TRBV3-2; CDR3 protein: CASSPGTGGPLHF
V gene: TRBV25-1; CDR3 protein: CASSEYARGWYGYTF
V gene: TRBV30; CDR3 protein: CAWSGASRDRRTFSSYNEQFF
V gene: TRBV3-1/TRBV3-2; CDR3 protein: CASSPPGGRNEQFF
V gene: TRBV5-1; CDR3 protein: CASSPTGGGEKLFF
V gene: TRBV6-4; CDR3 protein: CARATRDTEGETQYF
V gene: TRBV7-3; CDR3 protein: CASSLITRGDTQYF
V gene: TRBV7-9; CDR3 protein: CASSPSGQEPYGYTF
V gene: TRBV6-5; CDR3 protein: CASGTGGENSPLHF
V gene: TRBV11-2; CDR3 protein: CASSLEGGTRGTQYF
V gene: TRBV3-1/TRBV3-2; CDR3 protein: CASSQGQGEKLFF
V gene: TRBV6-5; CDR3 protein: CASSRQGAGEQYF
V gene: TRBV6-5; CDR3 protein: CASSYDRYPNSPLHF
V gene: TRBV5-4; CDR3 protein: CASSTRTSGALTDTQYF
V gene: TRBV28; CDR3 protein: CASSPSPGFSPFF
V gene: TRBV12-5; CDR3 protein: CASGPSGSDTQYF
V gene: TRBV6-5; CDR3 protein: CASSTQGALGQPQHF
V gene: TRBV6-5; CDR3 protein: CASSRQSTDTQYF
V gene: TRBV2; CDR3 protein: CASKAGTGGGKLFF
V gene: TRBV13; CDR3 protein: CASSQTGSPLHF
V gene: TRBV9; CDR3 protein: CASSVERGTTRTQETQYF
V gene: TRBV14; CDR3 protein: CASSQDLRETQYF
V gene: TRBV7-6; CDR3 protein: CASSPRSPPNTDTQYF
V gene: TRBV18; CDR3 protein: CASSSMTSGGETQYF
V gene: TRBV5-1; CDR3 protein: CASSFRLQETQYF
V gene: TRBV6-5; CDR3 protein: CASRQEFDTGELFF
V gene: TRBV10-1; CDR3 protein: CATRRSSGEGGEQFF
V gene: TRBV6-5; CDR3 protein: CASSRDRKPYEQYF
V gene: TRBV6-2/TRBV6-3; CDR3 protein: CASSYHGQGRAGELFF
V gene: TRBV5-1; CDR3 protein: CASSLASGAGADTQYF
V gene: TRBV14; CDR3 protein: CASSHPQEGDF
V gene: TRBV12-5; CDR3 protein: CASGLGLAGSYNEQFF
V gene: TRBV9; CDR3 protein: CASSVRPAGEQFF
V gene: TRBV11-2; CDR3 protein: CASLTIRRVGSTEAFF
V gene: TRBV4-1; CDR3 protein: CASSQTSGGLYEQYF
V gene: TRBV27; CDR3 protein: CASSLSNYEKLFF
V gene: TRBV4-1; CDR3 protein: CASSQPNRGSKNIQYF
V gene: TRBV4-2; CDR3 protein: CASSQEGTRGFSEAKNIQYF
V gene: TRBV6-5; CDR3 protein: CASLTSGRASEQFF
V gene: TRBV15; CDR3 protein: CATSRDPTGEAFF
V gene: TRBV2; CDR3 protein: CASRVDSVYGYTF
V gene: TRBV5-6; CDR3 protein: CASSLQQTTNYGYTF
V gene: TRBV2; CDR3 protein: CASSNLMNSNQPQHF
V gene: TRBV5-1; CDR3 protein: CASSLGTGKNQPQHF
V gene: TRBV18; CDR3 protein: CASSPWGGTSYNEQFF
V gene: TRBV12-5; CDR3 protein: CASGLTRQGHTQYF